Listed here are 6 T cell receptor beta chains from one sample, sequenced in a study of blood T cell repertoires in COVID-19. Sequenced by immunoSEQ multiplex PCR; TCRdb stores in-frame clones only, minus some. The table lists around 100,000 clones, 70% to 90% of them singletons. The sample comprised peripheral blood. The receptors come from a middle-aged man in a cohort sampled during active COVID-19.

This clone was observed once. J is TRBJ1-2 and V is TRBV19, with 8 nucleotides matching TRBD1. Germline V lookup: CDR1 LNHDA, CDR2 SQIVND (reference sequence). The CDR3 is 13 amino acids. The junction had 4 bases not matched to a gene; V was cut back by 5 bases and J by 5 bases. This CDR3 is CASSWTGMYGYTF. The CDR3 region has the DNA TGTGCCAGTAGTTGGACAGGGATGTATGGCTACACCTTC.

The V call is TRBV2, the J call TRBJ2-1, with 11 bases aligning to TRBD2. V gave up 6 bases and J gave up 5 bases; unmatched junction bases: 6. Germline lookup yields CDR1 SNHLY and CDR2 FYNNEI. The CDR3 covers 15 residues. The CDR3 loop is CASRGSGGADNEQFF. The CDR3 DNA is TGTGCCAGCAGAGGTAGCGGGGGGGCAGACAATGAGCAGTTCTTC.

The genes are TRBV11-2 and TRBJ1-1; the match to TRBD1 covers 7 bases. This CDR3 has 15 residues. V trimming: 1 base; J trimming: 4 bases; junction bases outside the gene matches: 6. CDR1 is SGHAT, CDR2 FQNNGV, per germline. The CDR3 DNA is TGTGCCAGCAGCTTAGTAGGGCAGGGGGGCACTGAAGCTTTCTTT. It codes for CASSLVGQGGTEAFF.

The V and J genes are TRBV6-5 and TRBJ2-5; perhaps TRBD2 as D (5 bases). Germline CDR1 MNHEY, CDR2 SVGAGI. The CDR3 sequence is 14 residues long. Trimming took off 7 bases at V and 4 bases at J, with 16 bases between the two ends. CDR3 protein: CASTSSEGLETQYF. The CDR3 DNA sequence: TGTGCCAGCACCTCCTCAGAGGGATTAGAGACCCAGTACTTC.

To note about this clone: Sequence at one end of the junction differs from germline and may be a read error. The chain has TRBV6-1 and TRBJ1-3, with 8 bases identical to TRBD1. CDR1 is MNHNS, CDR2 SASEGT, per germline. The CDR3 has 16 amino acids. The CDR3 is CASTEIDRGTGNTIYF. The CDR3 DNA sequence: TGTGCCAGCACTGAAATAGACAGGGGAACAGGAAACACCATATATTTT.

The chain combines TRBV24-1 with TRBJ2-1; 11 nucleotides agree with TRBD2. The CDR3 runs to 14 residues. From germline, CDR1 is KGHDR and CDR2 SFDVKD. The V gene end was trimmed by 9 bases and the J gene end by 7 bases; junction bases not matched to a gene: 7. The CDR3 nucleotides read TGTGCCACCGGACGGACTAGCGGGTCTAATGAGCAGTTCTTC. Protein product: CATGRTSGSNEQFF.